This T cell receptor beta chain was captured in a study of blood T cell repertoires in COVID-19. Study in general: Acute and convalescent COVID-19 specimens originated in the United States, Italy and Spain.

V shed 6 bases, J shed 0 bases, and the junction held 4 bases outside the gene matches. The germline CDR1 and CDR2 sequences are MNHEY and SVGAGI. The CDR3 is 14 amino acids. Some clones are missing from TCRdb's copy, which holds only in-frame ones; the method was immunoSEQ multiplex PCR. The table includes roughly 300,000 clones, 70% to 90% detected once. Sequencing was performed on peripheral blood. The clonotype comes from a woman in her fifties or sixties who had recovered from COVID-19. The chain has TRBV6-5 and TRBJ2-7; TRBD1 agrees at 8 bases. The DNA of the CDR3 is TGTGCCAGCAGGGAGGACAGGGACTCCTACGAGCAGTACTTC. Residues: CASREDRDSYEQYF.